A selection of T cell receptor beta chains follows, all from one sample in a study of cytomegalovirus exposure and HLA in healthy donors. TCRdb's copy holds only in-frame clones and misses some; the assay was immunoSEQ multiplex PCR. The table has fewer than 250,000 clones, roughly 79% seen once. Sequenced material: PBMCs. All receptors come from a man aged 18 to 30 in good health and CMV-seronegative. CDR3s include the opening cysteine and the closing phenylalanine or tryptophan. D genes are given only for firm matches. Size tells how often a clone was seen (once, few, many) or the class of an expanded clone, and some rows leave it out.

>TRBD1|TRBV6-1|TRBJ2-5|-
TGTGCCAGCAGTGAGCGGGACAGGGGGCGCCTGACCCAGTACTTC
CASSERDRGRLTQYF
>TRBD1|TRBV19|TRBJ1-5|-
TGTGCCAGTGGAGAACAGGGGAGCAATCAGCCCCAGCATTTT
CASGEQGSNQPQHF
>-|TRBV19|TRBJ1-5|-
TGTGCCAGTAGTACCCCGGTTAGCAATCAGCCCCAGCATTTT
CASSTPVSNQPQHF
>TRBD2|TRBV30|TRBJ2-2|once
TGTGCCTGGAGTTTTCTCAGGACTAGCGGGGCCGCGAACACCGGGGAGCTGTTTTTT
CAWSFLRTSGAANTGELFF
>TRBD1|TRBV19|TRBJ1-1|-
TGTGCCAGTAGTCCGAACCGGGACAGGTACACTGAAGCTTTCTTT
CASSPNRDRYTEAFF
>-|TRBV30|TRBJ2-5|-
TGTGCCTGGAGTGTAGATTCAGGGGCATGGGCCCAGTACTTC
CAWSVDSGAWAQYF
>-|TRBV7-2|TRBJ1-1|-
TGTGCCAGCAGCTTAAAAAGGAGGGACACTGAAGCTTTCTTT
CASSLKRRDTEAFF
>TRBD1|TRBV14|TRBJ2-3|-
TGTGCCAGCAGCCCCAGGGGGTTGCGTTCAGATACGCAGTATTTT
CASSPRGLRSDTQYF
>-|TRBV7-2|TRBJ1-2|-
TGTGCCAGCAGCTTAATCACCTCGGGGTCCGCTAACTATGGCTACACCTTC
CASSLITSGSANYGYTF
>TRBD1|TRBV5-1|TRBJ2-1|-
TGCGCCAGCAGGGGGACAGGGGGGCTTAATGAGCAGTTCTTC
CASRGTGGLNEQFF
>TRBD2|TRBV2|TRBJ2-7|-
TGTGCCAGAAGTCGACTAGCGGGGGGTACCTACGAGCAGTACTTC
CARSRLAGGTYEQYF
>TRBD1|TRBV25-1|TRBJ1-4|-
TGTGCCAGCAGTCGACAGGGCCCTGCACTCGGAGAAAAACTGTTTTTT
CASSRQGPALGEKLFF
>-|TRBV19|TRBJ1-5|once
TGTGCCAGTAGTCCCGGACACCGCAATCAGCCCCAGCATTTT
CASSPGHRNQPQHF
>TRBD2|TRBV12-5|TRBJ2-1|-
TGTGCTAGTGGTTTGGTAGTTCCCGCCGGGACTAGCGGGTTCAGATGGTTCAATGAGCAGTTCTTC
CASGLVVPAGTSGFRWFNEQFF
>-|TRBV9|TRBJ2-7|few
TGTGCCAGCAGCGTAGGCCAGGACGAGCAGTACTTC
CASSVGQDEQYF
>TRBD2|TRBV19|TRBJ2-5|-
TGTGCCAGTAGTAACGGACTAGCGGGAGGTCTAGAGACCCAGTACTTC
CASSNGLAGGLETQYF
>TRBD1|TRBV30|TRBJ1-2|-
TGTGCCTGGAGTGGAGGGGGCCCCCGAGGCTATGGCTACACCTTC
CAWSGGGPRGYGYTF
>TRBD1|TRBV27|TRBJ1-6|-
TGTGCCGCCCCTGGGGGGCAGGGGGCTTACAATTCACCCCTCCACTTT
CAAPGGQGAYNSPLHF
>-|TRBV25-1|TRBJ2-7|-
TGTGCCAGCAGTGGCCCAGGGAACCCCTACGAGCAGTACTTC
CASSGPGNPYEQYF
>-|TRBV6-1|TRBJ2-5|-
TGTGCCAGCAGTGAAGCGCCCGGGACCCAGTACTTC
CASSEAPGTQYF
>-|TRBV6-5|TRBJ1-4|few
TGTGCCAGCAGTTTCCTAGGTGGAGGAGGAAATGAAAAACTGTTTTTT
CASSFLGGGGNEKLFF
>-|TRBV11-1|TRBJ2-5|few
TGTGCCAGCAGCAAAGAACAGGACCGGGAGACCCAGTACTTC
CASSKEQDRETQYF
>TRBD1|TRBV27|TRBJ2-4|-
TGTGCCAGCAGGTCGACAGGGACCAAAAACATTCAGTACTTC
CASRSTGTKNIQYF
>-|TRBV6-5|TRBJ2-3|few
TGTGCCAGCAGTTACTCAATGGCTGGCACAGATACGCAGTATTTT
CASSYSMAGTDTQYF
>-|TRBV7-2|TRBJ2-7|-
TGTGCCAGCAGCCTTGGGGCAGGCAGCTCCTACGAGCAGTACTTC
CASSLGAGSSYEQYF
>-|TRBV4-3|TRBJ1-3|-
TGCGCCAGCAGCCAAGATCCTTCCTCTGGAAACACCATATATTTT
CASSQDPSSGNTIYF
>TRBD1|TRBV7-2|TRBJ1-1|-
TGTGCCAGCAGCTTCTCGACAGGGATGAACACTGAAGCTTTCTTT
CASSFSTGMNTEAFF
>-|TRBV29-1|TRBJ1-4|-
TGCAGCGTTCGGGATGCAACTAATGAAAAACTGTTTTTT
CSVRDATNEKLFF
>-|TRBV9|TRBJ1-6|-
TGTGCCAGCAGCGCTGCGGGACGGGGAAATTCACCCCTCCACTTT
CASSAAGRGNSPLHF
>TRBD1|TRBV6-6|TRBJ1-2|-
TGTGCCAGCAGCCCTACAGGGGAGGATGGCTACACCTTC
CASSPTGEDGYTF
>-|TRBV6-1|TRBJ2-2|few
TGTGCCAGCACCCGCTTTGAGGGATTAGGCGGGGAGCTGTTTTTT
CASTRFEGLGGELFF
>-|TRBV5-4|TRBJ2-7|-
TGTGCCAGCATCGACGTCGCCGGGGAGCAGTACTTC
CASIDVAGEQYF
>-|TRBV7-7|TRBJ2-5|-
TGTGCTAGCAGCGCACGGGGATCCCAAGAGACCCAGTACTTC
CASSARGSQETQYF
>-|TRBV10-3|TRBJ1-5|-
TGTGCCATCAGTGAGTCGACCGGGGATTATAGCAATCAGCCCCAGCATTTT
CAISESTGDYSNQPQHF
>TRBD2|TRBV19|TRBJ2-5|-
TGTGCCAGTCAGACTAGCGGCCAAGAGACCCAGTACTTC
CASQTSGQETQYF
>-|TRBV5-5|TRBJ1-1|-
TGTGCCAGCAGCTTCTGGACACGCATGAACACTGAAGCTTTCTTT
CASSFWTRMNTEAFF
>-|TRBV27|TRBJ1-2|once
TGTGCCAGCAGTCCACGGACAGACCGAAACTATGGCTACACCTTC
CASSPRTDRNYGYTF
>-|TRBV6-6|TRBJ2-7|-
TGTGCCAGCAGTTACTCAGGGGTCGTCTACGAGCAGTACTTC
CASSYSGVVYEQYF
>TRBD1|TRBV14|TRBJ1-5|-
TGTGCCAGCAGCCAACGGGACAGGGAGACCCGGCAGCCCCAGCATTTT
CASSQRDRETRQPQHF
>-|TRBV18|TRBJ2-5|-
TGTGCCAGCTCACTAGGGGGAAAAGAGACCCAGTACTTC
CASSLGGKETQYF
>TRBD2|TRBV7-2|TRBJ2-5|-
TGTGCCAGCAGCCGGACTAGCGGCCCTGGAAAGACCCAGTACTTC
CASSRTSGPGKTQYF
>TRBD2|TRBV10-3|TRBJ2-7|-
TGTGCCATCAGTGGACTAGCGGGGGGGCTCAACTACGAGCAGTACTTC
CAISGLAGGLNYEQYF
>-|TRBV5-4|TRBJ1-5|-
TGTGCCAGCAGCGACAGTTATAATAGCAATCAGCCCCAGCATTTT
CASSDSYNSNQPQHF
>-|TRBV15|TRBJ2-2|-
TGTGCCACCAGCAGAGGGCAAACGCTTGGTACCGGGGAGCTGTTTTTT
CATSRGQTLGTGELFF